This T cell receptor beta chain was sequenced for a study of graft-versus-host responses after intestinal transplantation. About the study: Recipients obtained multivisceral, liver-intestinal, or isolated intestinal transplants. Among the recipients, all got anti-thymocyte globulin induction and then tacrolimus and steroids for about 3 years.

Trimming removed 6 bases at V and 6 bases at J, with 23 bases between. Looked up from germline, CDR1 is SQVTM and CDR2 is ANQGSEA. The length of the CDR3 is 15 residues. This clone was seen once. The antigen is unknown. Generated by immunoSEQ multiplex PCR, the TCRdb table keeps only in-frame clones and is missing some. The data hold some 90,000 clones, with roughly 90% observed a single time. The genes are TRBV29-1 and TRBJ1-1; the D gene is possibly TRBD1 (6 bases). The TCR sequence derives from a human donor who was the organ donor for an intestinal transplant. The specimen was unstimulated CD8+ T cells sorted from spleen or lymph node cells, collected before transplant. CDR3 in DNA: TGCAGCGTGGGGGACACCCCAACAAGGAGCCCTGAAGCTTTCTTT. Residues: CSVGDTPTRSPEAFF.